What follows are 7 T cell receptor beta chains derived from one specimen sequenced in a study of T cell repertoires in cytomegalovirus infection. TCRdb reanalysed the reads using MiXCR and keeps one entry per CDR3 protein. Of about 490,000 distinct CDR3 sequences in the sample, 26% are singletons; the top ten hold around 14%. The material sequenced was PBMCs. The receptors come from a human donor in good health (CMV status not recorded). Some clones in this sample may be carry-over from other donors' samples.

The rearrangement links TRBV7-6 to TRBJ2-2; TRBD1 aligns across 8 bases. The CDR3 is 13 residues long. Germline V gene lookup returns CDR1 SGHVS and CDR2 FNYEAQ. The ends lost 5 bases at V and 5 bases at J; junction bases unmatched: 1. CDR3 in amino acids: CASSGQGTGELFF. The CDR3 DNA sequence: TGTGCCAGCAGCGGACAGGGAACCGGGGAGCTGTTTTTT.

The chain combines TRBV11-3 with TRBJ2-7, with D unresolved. V was clipped by 1 base and J by 0 bases, with 7 bases between them. Per the germline V gene, CDR1 is SGHNT and CDR2 is YENEEA. There are 14 residues in the CDR3. As DNA, the CDR3 is TGTGCCAGCAGCTTAGCTGGGCACTCCTACGAGCAGTACGTC. As protein: CASSLAGHSYEQYV.

This clonotype was counted between two and nine times. The chain recombines TRBV6-2 or TRBV6-3 with TRBJ2-6; 7 bases are shared with TRBD1. The V and J ends lost 3 bases and 4 bases, in that order; junction bases with no gene match: 9. Looked up from germline, CDR1 is MNHEY and CDR2 is SVGEGT. This CDR3 has 17 residues. The CDR3 DNA is TGTGCCAGCAGTTATTCCCGTACAGGGGCAGGGGCCAACGTCCTGACTTTC. Translation gives CASSYSRTGAGANVLTF.

CDR3 in amino acids: CASGLGGHPSNQPQHF. The DNA of the CDR3 is TGTGCCAGCGGCCTGGGGGGACACCCGAGCAATCAGCCCCAGCATTTT. V is TRBV28 and J is TRBJ1-5, with D tentatively TRBD1 (6 bases). Germline V gene sequence: CDR1 MDHEN, CDR2 SYDVKM. V dropped 8 bases and J dropped 1 base, with 18 bases sitting between them. The CDR3 contains 16 residues.

This chain connects TRBV28 to TRBJ2-1; the match to TRBD2 covers 8 bases. Germline lookup yields CDR1 MDHEN and CDR2 SYDVKM. CDR3 size: 15 residues. With V trimmed by 1 base and J by 3 bases, 2 bases remained unmatched. DNA for the CDR3: TGTGCCAGCAGTTTATTAAGCGGGAGCTACAATGAGCAGTTCTTC. Translated, it gives CASSLLSGSYNEQFF.

The CDR3: CASSEGQNYGYTF. The DNA for the CDR3 is TGCGCCAGCAGCGAAGGACAGAACTATGGCTACACCTTC. The chain has TRBV10-1 and TRBJ1-2, with D possibly TRBD1 on 6 matching bases. The germline V gene has CDR1 WNHNN and CDR2 SYGVQD (reference sequence). Trimming removed 6 bases from V and 2 bases from J, with 10 bases in between. This CDR3 has 13 amino acids.

This clonotype came up a few times. The chain couples TRBV27 to TRBJ2-2, with a weak D call TRBD1 (5 bases). There are 16 residues in the CDR3. Germline assignment: CDR1 MNHEY and CDR2 SMNVEV (reference sequence). V was pared by 5 bases and J by 1 base, with 14 bases between. As DNA, the CDR3 is TGTGCCAGCAGTCCCCAGGGAAGGCGGAACACCGGGGAGCTGTTTTTT. This sequence encodes CASSPQGRRNTGELFF.